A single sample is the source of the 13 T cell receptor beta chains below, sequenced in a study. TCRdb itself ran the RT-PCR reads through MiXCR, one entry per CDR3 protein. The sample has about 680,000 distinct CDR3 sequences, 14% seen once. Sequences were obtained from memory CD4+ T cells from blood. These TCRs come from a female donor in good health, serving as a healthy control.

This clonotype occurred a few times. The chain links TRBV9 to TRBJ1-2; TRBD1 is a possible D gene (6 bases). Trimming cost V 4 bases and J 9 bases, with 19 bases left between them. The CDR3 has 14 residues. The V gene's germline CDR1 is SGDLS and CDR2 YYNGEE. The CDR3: CASSPGGSTGSYTF. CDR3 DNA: TGTGCCAGCAGCCCCGGGGGATCCACAGGGAGCTACACCTTC. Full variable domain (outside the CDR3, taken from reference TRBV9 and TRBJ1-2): DSGVTQTPKHLITATGQRVTLRCSPRSGDLSVYWYQQSLDQGLQFLIQYYNGEERAKGNILERFSAQQFPDLHSELNLSSLELGDSALYFCASSPGGSTGSYTFGSGTRLTVV.

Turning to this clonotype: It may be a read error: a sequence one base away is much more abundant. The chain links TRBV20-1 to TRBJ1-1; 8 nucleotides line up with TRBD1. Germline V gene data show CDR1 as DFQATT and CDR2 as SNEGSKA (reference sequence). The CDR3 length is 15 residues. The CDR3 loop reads CSALSGQGASPEDFF. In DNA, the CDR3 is TGCAGTGCGCTAAGTGGTCAGGGGGCGAGCCCTGAAGATTTCTTT.

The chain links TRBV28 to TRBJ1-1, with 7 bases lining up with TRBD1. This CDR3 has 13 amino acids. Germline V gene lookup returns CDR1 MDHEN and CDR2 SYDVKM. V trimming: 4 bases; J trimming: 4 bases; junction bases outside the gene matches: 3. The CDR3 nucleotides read TGTGCCAGCAGTTCAGCAGGGGGCACTGAAGCTTTCTTT. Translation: CASSSAGGTEAFF.

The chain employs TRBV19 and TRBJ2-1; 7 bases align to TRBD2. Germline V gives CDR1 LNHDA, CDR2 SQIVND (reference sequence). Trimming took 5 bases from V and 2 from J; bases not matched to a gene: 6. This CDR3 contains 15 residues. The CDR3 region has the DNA TGTGCCAGTAGTTCGTGGACTAGGACCTACAATGAGCAGTTCTTC. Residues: CASSSWTRTYNEQFF.

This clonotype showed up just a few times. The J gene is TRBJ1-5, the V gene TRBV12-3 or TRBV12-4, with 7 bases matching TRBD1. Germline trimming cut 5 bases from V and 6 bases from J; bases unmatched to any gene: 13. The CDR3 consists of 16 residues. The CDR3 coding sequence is TGTGCCAGCAGTCCCACATACAGGGGAGAGGGTCAGCCCCAGCATTTT. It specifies CASSPTYRGEGQPQHF.

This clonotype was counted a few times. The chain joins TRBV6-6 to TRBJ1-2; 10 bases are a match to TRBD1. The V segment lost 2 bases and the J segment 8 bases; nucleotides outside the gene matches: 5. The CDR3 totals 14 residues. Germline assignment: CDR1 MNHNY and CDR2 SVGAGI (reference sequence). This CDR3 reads CASSYQTGGGGYTF. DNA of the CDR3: TGTGCCAGCAGTTACCAGACAGGGGGCGGAGGCTACACCTTC.

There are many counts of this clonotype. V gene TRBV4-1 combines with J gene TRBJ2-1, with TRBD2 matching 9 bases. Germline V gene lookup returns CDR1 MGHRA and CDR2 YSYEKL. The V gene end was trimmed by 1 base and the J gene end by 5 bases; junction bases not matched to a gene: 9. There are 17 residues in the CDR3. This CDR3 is CASSQVGLARPDNEQFF. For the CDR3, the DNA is TGCGCCAGCAGCCAAGTGGGACTAGCCCGGCCTGACAATGAGCAGTTCTTC.

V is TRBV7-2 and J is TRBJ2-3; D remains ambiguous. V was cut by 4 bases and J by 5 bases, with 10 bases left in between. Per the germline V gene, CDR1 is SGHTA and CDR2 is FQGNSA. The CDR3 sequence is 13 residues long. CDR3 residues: CASSSNAGDTQYF. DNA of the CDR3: TGTGCCAGCAGCTCAAACGCCGGAGATACGCAGTATTTT. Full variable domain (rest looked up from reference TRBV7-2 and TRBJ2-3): GAGVSQSPSNKVTEKGKDVELRCDPISGHTALYWYRQSLGQGLEFLIYFQGNSAPDKSGLPSDRFSAERTGGSVSTLTIQRTQQEDSAVYLCASSSNAGDTQYFGPGTRLTVL.

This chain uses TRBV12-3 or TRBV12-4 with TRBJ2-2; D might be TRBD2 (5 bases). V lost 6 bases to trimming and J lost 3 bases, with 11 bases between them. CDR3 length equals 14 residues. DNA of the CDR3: TGTGCCAGCAGCAAAAACGGGGACACCGGGGAGCTGTTTTTT. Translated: CASSKNGDTGELFF.

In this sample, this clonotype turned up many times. CDR3 in amino acids: CASSKGGGQANEQFF. CDR3 DNA sequence: TGCGCCAGCAGTAAAGGGGGCGGTCAAGCCAATGAGCAGTTCTTC. V gene TRBV4-3 combines with J gene TRBJ2-1; 7 bases are shared with TRBD1. CDR1 is LGHNA and CDR2 is YSLEER in the germline V gene. Losses at the gene ends were 6 bases for V and 6 bases for J; bases not matched to a gene: 11. The CDR3 covers 15 residues.

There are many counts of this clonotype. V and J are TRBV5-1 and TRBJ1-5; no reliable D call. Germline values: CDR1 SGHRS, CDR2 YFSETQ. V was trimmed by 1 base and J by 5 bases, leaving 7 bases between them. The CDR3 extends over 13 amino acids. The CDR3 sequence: CASSLSVDQPQHF. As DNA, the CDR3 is TGCGCCAGCAGCTTGAGTGTGGATCAGCCCCAGCATTTT.

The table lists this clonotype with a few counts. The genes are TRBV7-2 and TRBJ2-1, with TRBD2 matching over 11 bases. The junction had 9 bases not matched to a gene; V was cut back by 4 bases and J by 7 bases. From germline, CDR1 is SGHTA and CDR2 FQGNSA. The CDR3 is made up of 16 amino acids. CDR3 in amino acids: CASSSFTSGSGNEQFF. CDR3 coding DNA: TGTGCCAGCAGCTCCTTCACTAGCGGGAGTGGGAATGAGCAGTTCTTC.

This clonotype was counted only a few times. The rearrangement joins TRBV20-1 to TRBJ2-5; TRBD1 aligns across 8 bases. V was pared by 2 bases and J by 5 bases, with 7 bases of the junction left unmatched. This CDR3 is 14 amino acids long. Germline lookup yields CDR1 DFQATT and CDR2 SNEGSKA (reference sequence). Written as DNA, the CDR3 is TGCAGTGCTAGACCCACAGGGGGTGGCGAGACCCAGTACTTC. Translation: CSARPTGGGETQYF.